The text below deals with one T cell receptor beta chain. Sequencing used immunoSEQ multiplex PCR; TCRdb keeps in-frame clones, though not all of them. The sample includes more than 250,000 clones, 90% of them seen just once. The data are from a study of blood T cell repertoires in COVID-19. V lost 2 bases and J lost 0, with 8 bases in between. The germline CDR1 and CDR2 sequences are GTSNPN and SVGIG (reference sequence). The CDR3 has 14 residues. The source material was PBMCs or T cells enriched from blood (not recorded which). The rearrangement joins TRBV30 to TRBJ1-3; D unresolved. The receptor was derived from a woman aged 18-29 years with acute COVID-19. CDR3 coding DNA: TGTGCCTGGAGTAAATCTAGCTCTGGAAACACCATATATTTT. Protein sequence: CAWSKSSSGNTIYF.